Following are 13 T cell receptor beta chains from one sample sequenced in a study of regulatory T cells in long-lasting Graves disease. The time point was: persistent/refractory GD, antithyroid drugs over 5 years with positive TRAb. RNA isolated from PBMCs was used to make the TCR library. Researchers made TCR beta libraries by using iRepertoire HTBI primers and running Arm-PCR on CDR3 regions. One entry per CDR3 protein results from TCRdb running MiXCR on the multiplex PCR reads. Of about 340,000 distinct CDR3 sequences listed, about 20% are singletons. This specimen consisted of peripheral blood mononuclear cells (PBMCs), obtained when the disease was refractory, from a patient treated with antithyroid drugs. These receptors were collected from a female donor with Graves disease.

CDR3 sequence (DNA): TGTGCCAGCTCAGCACAGGGTAGGACCTATGGCTACACCTTC. This codes for CASSAQGRTYGYTF. The rearrangement uses TRBV18 and TRBJ1-2; possibly TRBD1 for D (6 bases). Germline V lookup: CDR1 KGHSH, CDR2 LQKENI. The germline V and J ends were trimmed by 5 bases and 4 bases, with 14 bases remaining between them. The CDR3 is 14 residues long. The full variable domain, rest sourced from reference TRBV18 and TRBJ1-2, is NAGVMQNPRHLVRRRGQEARLRCSPMKGHSHVYWYRQLPEEGLKFMVYLQKENIIDESGMPKERFSAEFPKEGPSILRIQQVVRGDSAAYFCASSAQGRTYGYTFGSGTRLTVV.

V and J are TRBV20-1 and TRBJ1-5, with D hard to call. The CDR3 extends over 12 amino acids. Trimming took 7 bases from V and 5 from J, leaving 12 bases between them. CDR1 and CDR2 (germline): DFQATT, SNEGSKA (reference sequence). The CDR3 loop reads CSGAARDQPQHF. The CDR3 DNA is TGCAGTGGAGCAGCCCGGGATCAGCCCCAGCATTTT.

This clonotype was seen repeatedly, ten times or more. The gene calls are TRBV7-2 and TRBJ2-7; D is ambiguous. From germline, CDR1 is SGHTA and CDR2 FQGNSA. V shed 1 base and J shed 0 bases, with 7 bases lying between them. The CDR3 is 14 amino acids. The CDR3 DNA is TGTGCCAGCAGCTTAGAAGTCAGCTCCTACGAGCAGTACTTC. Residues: CASSLEVSSYEQYF.

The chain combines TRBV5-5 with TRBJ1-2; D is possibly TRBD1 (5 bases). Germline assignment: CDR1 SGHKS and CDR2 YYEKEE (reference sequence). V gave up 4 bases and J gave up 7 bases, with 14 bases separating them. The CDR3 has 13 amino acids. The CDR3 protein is CASSLTGRGGYTF. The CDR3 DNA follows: TGTGCCAGCAGCCTTACGGGTAGGGGTGGCTACACCTTC.

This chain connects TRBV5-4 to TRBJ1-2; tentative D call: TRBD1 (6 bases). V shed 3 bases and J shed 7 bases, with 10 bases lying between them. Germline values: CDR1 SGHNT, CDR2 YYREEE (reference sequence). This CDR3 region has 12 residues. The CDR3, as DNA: TGTGCCAGCAGCTCACCCAGGGGTGGCTACACCTTC. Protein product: CASSSPRGGYTF. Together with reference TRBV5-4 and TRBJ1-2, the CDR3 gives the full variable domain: ETGVTQSPTHLIKTRGQQVTLRCSSQSGHNTVSWYQQALGQGPQFIFQYYREEENGRGNFPPRFSGLQFPNYSSELNVNALELDDSALYLCASSSPRGGYTFGSGTRLTVV.

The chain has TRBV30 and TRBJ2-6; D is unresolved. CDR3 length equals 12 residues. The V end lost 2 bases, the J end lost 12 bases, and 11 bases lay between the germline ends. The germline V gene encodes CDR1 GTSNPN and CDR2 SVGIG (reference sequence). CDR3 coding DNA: TGTGCCTGGAGTAGCCTGATCCCCGTCCTGACTTTC. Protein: CAWSSLIPVLTF.

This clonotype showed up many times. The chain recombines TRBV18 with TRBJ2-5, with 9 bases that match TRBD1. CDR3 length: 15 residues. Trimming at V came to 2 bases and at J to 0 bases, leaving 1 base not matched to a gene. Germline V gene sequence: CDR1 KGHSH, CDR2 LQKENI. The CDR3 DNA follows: TGTGCCAGCTCACCAGGACAGGGGTACCAAGAGACCCAGTACTTC. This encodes CASSPGQGYQETQYF.

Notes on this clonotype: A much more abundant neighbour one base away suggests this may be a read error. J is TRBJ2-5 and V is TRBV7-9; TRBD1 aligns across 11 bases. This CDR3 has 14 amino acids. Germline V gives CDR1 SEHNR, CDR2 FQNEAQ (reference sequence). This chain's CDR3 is CASTGTGGRETRYF. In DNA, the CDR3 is TGTGCCAGCACCGGGACAGGGGGACGAGAGACCCGGTACTTC.

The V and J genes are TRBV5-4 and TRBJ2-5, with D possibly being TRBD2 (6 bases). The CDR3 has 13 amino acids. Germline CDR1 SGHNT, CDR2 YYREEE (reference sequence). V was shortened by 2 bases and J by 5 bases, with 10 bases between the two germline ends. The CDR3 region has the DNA TGTGCCAGCAGCTTATATGGGGGGGAGACCCAGTACTTC. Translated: CASSLYGGETQYF. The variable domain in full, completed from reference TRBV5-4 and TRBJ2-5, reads ETGVTQSPTHLIKTRGQQVTLRCSSQSGHNTVSWYQQALGQGPQFIFQYYREEENGRGNFPPRFSGLQFPNYSSELNVNALELDDSALYLCASSLYGGETQYFGPGTRLLVL.

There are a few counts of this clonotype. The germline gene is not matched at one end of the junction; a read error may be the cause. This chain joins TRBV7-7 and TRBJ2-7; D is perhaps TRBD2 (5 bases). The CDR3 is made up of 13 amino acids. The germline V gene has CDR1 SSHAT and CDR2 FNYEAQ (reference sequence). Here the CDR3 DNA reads TGTGCTAGCAGCCATACTCTTCCGGGAGAGCAGTACTTC. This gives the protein CASSHTLPGEQYF.

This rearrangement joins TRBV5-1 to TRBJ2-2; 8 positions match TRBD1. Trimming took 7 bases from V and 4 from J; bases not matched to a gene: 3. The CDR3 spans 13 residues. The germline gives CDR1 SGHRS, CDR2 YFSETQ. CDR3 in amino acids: CASVQGATGELFF. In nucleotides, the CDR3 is TGCGCCAGCGTCCAGGGGGCCACCGGGGAGCTGTTTTTT. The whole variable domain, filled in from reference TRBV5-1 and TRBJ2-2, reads KAGVTQTPRYLIKTRGQQVTLSCSPISGHRSVSWYQQTPGQGLQFLFEYFSETQRNKGNFPGRFSGRQFSNSRSEMNVSTLELGDSALYLCASVQGATGELFFGEGSRLTVL.

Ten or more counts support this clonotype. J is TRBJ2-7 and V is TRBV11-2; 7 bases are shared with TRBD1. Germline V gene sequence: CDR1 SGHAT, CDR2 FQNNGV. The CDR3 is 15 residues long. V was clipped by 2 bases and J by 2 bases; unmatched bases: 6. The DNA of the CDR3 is TGTGCCAGCAGCTTATTGACAGGGAATCCCTACGAGCAGTACTTC. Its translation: CASSLLTGNPYEQYF.

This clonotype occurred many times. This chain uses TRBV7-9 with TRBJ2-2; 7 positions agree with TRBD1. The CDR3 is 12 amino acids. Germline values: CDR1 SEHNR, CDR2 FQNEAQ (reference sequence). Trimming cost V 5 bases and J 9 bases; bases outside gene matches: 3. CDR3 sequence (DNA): TGTGCCAGCAGCGGACAGGCTTGGGAGCTGTTTTTT. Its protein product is CASSGQAWELFF.